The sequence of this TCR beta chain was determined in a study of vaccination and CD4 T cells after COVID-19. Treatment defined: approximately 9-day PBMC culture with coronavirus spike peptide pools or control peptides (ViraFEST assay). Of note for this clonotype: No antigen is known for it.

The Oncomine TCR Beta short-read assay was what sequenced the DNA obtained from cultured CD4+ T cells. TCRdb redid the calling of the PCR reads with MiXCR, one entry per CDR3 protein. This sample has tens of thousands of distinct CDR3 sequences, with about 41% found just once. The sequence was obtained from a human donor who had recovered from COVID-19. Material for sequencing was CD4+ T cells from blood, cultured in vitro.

In DNA, the CDR3 is TGTGCCAGCAGTTTAGAGGGGACAGGGGAAGCTTTCTTT. Its protein is CASSLEGTGEAFF. J is TRBJ1-1 and V is TRBV28; 9 positions match TRBD1. CDR1 and CDR2 from the germline V gene are MDHEN and SYDVKM. V gave up 2 bases and J gave up 8 bases; unmatched junction bases: 3. The CDR3 spans 13 residues.